Reported below is one T cell receptor beta chain. This sample stems from a study of metastatic and nonmetastatic thyroid tumors. The CDR3 totals 12 residues. Germline V gene sequence: CDR1 MGHDK, CDR2 SYGVNS. V lost 6 bases to trimming and J lost 12 bases, with 12 bases between them. All patients were treatment-naive before thyroid surgery. MiXCR was used by TCRdb to re-call the PCR reads. The sample lists roughly 59,000 clones, around 16% seen once, with almost 9.5% in the top ten. This chain links TRBV25-1 with TRBJ1-6; D not resolved. The material sequenced was blood. The clonotype was recovered from a male donor with papillary thyroid cancer or a benign thyroid nodule (not recorded which). Some clones in this sample may be carry-over from other donors' samples. CDR3 region: CASSVPSGPLHF. As DNA, the CDR3 is TGTGCCAGCAGCGTACCCTCAGGACCCCTCCACTTT.